One and the same sample provided the 22 T cell receptor beta chains below, sequenced in a study of Graves' ophthalmopathy and Graves' hyperthyroidism. Amplification targeted the TCR beta CDR3 regions, with RNA transcripts as the source material. A first-round RT-PCR used HTBI primers, followed by a second-round multiplex PCR. TCRdb re-derived calls from the multiplex PCR reads in MiXCR, one entry per CDR3 protein. The profile shows around 400,000 distinct CDR3 sequences, 18% of them singletons. Sequenced material: peripheral blood. These receptors were collected from a woman under 30 with Graves' ophthalmopathy.

This clonotype has a count of ten or more. This chain joins TRBV7-8 and TRBJ2-5; unclear D gene. The CDR3 contains 15 residues. V lost 3 bases and J lost 1, with 12 bases in between. Germline V gene data show CDR1 as SGHVS and CDR2 as FQNEAQ. CDR3 sequence: CASSLTGSSQETQYF. CDR3 DNA: TGTGCCAGCAGCTTGACCGGGTCCTCCCAAGAGACCCAGTACTTC.

This clonotype was counted ten times or more. The chain carries TRBV29-1 and TRBJ1-1, with D uncertain. CDR1 and CDR2 from the germline V gene are SQVTM and ANQGSEA. This CDR3 has 11 amino acids. Trimming stripped 6 bases from V and 0 bases from J, with 5 bases between. The CDR3 DNA reads TGCAGCGTCCCGTTGAACACTGAAGCTTTCTTT. This gives the protein CSVPLNTEAFF.

This chain uses TRBV11-2 with TRBJ1-2; D is uncertain. V shed 5 bases and J shed 4 bases, with 20 bases lying between them. Germline V CDR1 and CDR2: SGHAT, FQNNGV. The CDR3 is 16 residues long. In nucleotides, the CDR3 is TGTGCCAGCAGCCCGAGGGATCCGCTGGTGAGCTATGGCTACACCTTC. Residues: CASSPRDPLVSYGYTF.

This clonotype was found many times. V and J are TRBV7-2 and TRBJ1-1; D unclear. Trimming removed 0 bases from V and 3 bases from J, with 2 bases in between. The germline V gene has CDR1 SGHTA and CDR2 FQGNSA. The CDR3 extends over 12 amino acids. DNA for the CDR3: TGTGCCAGCAGCTTAGCGTACACTGAAGCTTTCTTT. Its protein product is CASSLAYTEAFF.

This clonotype came up many times. The rearrangement uses TRBV30 and TRBJ1-1; D uncertain. The CDR3 consists of 13 residues. Germline V gives CDR1 GTSNPN, CDR2 SVGIG (reference sequence). Trimming took 4 bases from V and 0 from J, leaving 9 bases between them. The chain's CDR3 is CAWTAAVNTEAFF. CDR3 bases: TGTGCCTGGACCGCTGCTGTGAACACTGAAGCTTTCTTT. Full variable domain (outside the CDR3, taken from reference TRBV30 and TRBJ1-1): SQTIHQWPATLVQPVGSPLSLECTVEGTSNPNLYWYRQAAGRGLQLLFYSVGIGQISSEVPQNLSASRPQDRQFILSSKKLLLSDSGFYLCAWTAAVNTEAFFGQGTRLTVV.

This clonotype was observed many times. The CDR3 loop reads CASMALGETQYF. The DNA for the CDR3 is TGTGCCAGCATGGCCCTAGGGGAGACCCAGTACTTC. The J gene is TRBJ2-5, the V gene TRBV28, with D unresolved. V gave up 7 bases and J gave up 5 bases, with 11 bases separating them. CDR1 MDHEN and CDR2 SYDVKM come from the germline V gene. This CDR3 has 12 amino acids.

The chain combines TRBV28 with TRBJ1-2; 7 bases map to TRBD1. Germline-derived CDR1 and CDR2 are MDHEN and SYDVKM. The CDR3 contains 15 residues. The trim removed 6 bases at V and 4 bases at J, leaving 11 bases unmatched. The CDR3 DNA reads TGTGCCAGCAGGCTTTATACAGGGGCAGGCTATGGCTACACCTTC. It translates to CASRLYTGAGYGYTF.

This clonotype was detected many times. The chain uses TRBV6-1 and TRBJ1-2, with 10 positions matching TRBD1. V gave up 3 bases and J gave up 8 bases; unmatched junction bases: 9. The length of the CDR3 is 15 residues. CDR1 is MNHNS, CDR2 SASEGT, per germline. The CDR3 coding sequence is TGTGCCAGCAGTGACAAGGGACAGGGGATATGGGGCTACACCTTC. It codes for CASSDKGQGIWGYTF.

This clonotype has ten or more counts. This chain's CDR3 is CASRGRGSEAFF. In DNA form, the CDR3 reads TGTGCCAGCAGGGGGCGGGGATCTGAAGCTTTCTTT. This chain joins TRBV28 and TRBJ1-1; possibly TRBD1 for D (5 bases). The V and J ends lost 6 bases and 6 bases respectively, with 11 bases between them. The CDR3 spans 12 residues. CDR1 is MDHEN, CDR2 SYDVKM, per germline.

There are many counts of this clonotype. The CDR3 here is CASSLDRAYTIYF. DNA of the CDR3: TGTGCCAGCAGTTTGGACAGGGCATACACCATATATTTT. J is TRBJ1-3 and V is TRBV12-3 or TRBV12-4; 8 nucleotides match TRBD1. V shed 3 bases and J 8 bases; nucleotides not matched to a gene: 3. This CDR3 comprises 13 residues.

In this sample, this clonotype turned up many times. V usage is TRBV7-2 and J usage is TRBJ1-3; 8 positions match TRBD1. The CDR3 is 15 amino acids. V dropped 7 bases and J dropped 2; count of bases not matched to a gene: 7. The germline gives CDR1 SGHTA, CDR2 FQGNSA. The CDR3 sequence: CASNGQGGPGNTIYF. DNA for the CDR3: TGTGCCAGCAACGGACAGGGAGGCCCTGGAAACACCATATATTTT.

The sample holds a few counts of this clonotype. The chain links TRBV2 to TRBJ2-5; D call uncertain. Germline values: CDR1 SNHLY, CDR2 FYNNEI. This CDR3 region has 12 residues. The DNA of the CDR3 is TGTGCTCGACGAGGCCCACCAGCGACCCAGTACTTC. It encodes CARRGPPATQYF.

This sequence joins TRBV18 and TRBJ1-1; possible D gene TRBD1, 5 bases. The V end lost 8 bases, the J end lost 4 bases, and 17 bases lay between the germline ends. This CDR3 contains 14 residues. Germline V lookup: CDR1 KGHSH, CDR2 LQKENI. The DNA for the CDR3 is TGTGCCAGCCCATCGACAGACATCAGCACTGAAGCTTTCTTT. Translated, it gives CASPSTDISTEAFF.

This clonotype occurred many times. A read error is likely, as this CDR3 ends without the conserved phenylalanine or tryptophan. This chain links TRBV6-2 or TRBV6-3 with TRBJ2-7, with a weak D call TRBD1 (6 bases). The CDR3 runs 15 residues. The germline V and J ends were trimmed by 4 bases and 3 bases, with 16 bases remaining between them. Germline-derived CDR1 and CDR2 are MNHEY and SVGEGT. Here the CDR3 DNA reads TGTGCCAGCAGTTGGGACACACGAAGGAACTACGAGCAGTACCTC. This translates into CASSWDTRRNYEQYL.

This clonotype was recorded at least ten times. The chain combines TRBV7-2 with TRBJ2-7; 9 bases line up with TRBD2. The trim removed 0 bases at V and 7 bases at J, leaving 4 bases unmatched. Germline lookup yields CDR1 SGHTA and CDR2 FQGNSA. This CDR3 comprises 14 residues. CDR3 in DNA: TGTGCCAGCAGCTTAGCCTTGACTAGCGGTGAGCAGTACTTC. Translated, it gives CASSLALTSGEQYF.

The table lists this clonotype with many counts. The chain uses TRBV5-6 and TRBJ2-5, with 9 bases that match TRBD2. The V segment lost 3 bases and the J segment 2 bases; nucleotides outside the gene matches: 11. CDR1 SGHDT and CDR2 YYEEEE come from the germline V gene. CDR3 length: 17 residues. The CDR3 nucleotides are TGTGCCAGCAGCTCCGTTTTTACAGCGGGAGGTCAAGAGACCCAGTACTTC. Translating it yields CASSSVFTAGGQETQYF.

This clonotype appeared many times. The chain links TRBV28 to TRBJ1-6; weak D call: TRBD1 (6 bases). V shed 6 bases and J shed 9 bases, with 18 bases lying between them. This CDR3 is 15 amino acids long. CDR1 is MDHEN and CDR2 is SYDVKM in the germline V gene. CDR3 nucleotides: TGTGCCAGCAGCCCCAGGGGTCCTACAATTTCACCCCTCCACTTT. It specifies CASSPRGPTISPLHF.

This clonotype was seen repeatedly, ten times or more. The chain has TRBV2 and TRBJ2-5; D tentatively reads TRBD1 or TRBD2 (5 bases each). With 10 bases removed from V and 2 bases from J, the gap between germline ends came to 17 bases. This CDR3 has 14 amino acids. Germline loops: CDR1 SNHLY, CDR2 FYNNEI. Here the CDR3 DNA reads TGTGCCACCGTTTGGGACGTAGGACAAGAGACCCAGTACTTC. Its protein is CATVWDVGQETQYF. Drawing the rest from reference TRBV2 and TRBJ2-5, the complete variable domain is EPEVTQTPSHQVTQMGQEVILRCVPISNHLYFYWYRQILGQKVEFLVSFYNNEISEKSEIFDDQFSVERPDGSNFTLKIRSTKLEDSAMYFCATVWDVGQETQYFGPGTRLLVL.

This clonotype came up many times. This chain joins TRBV7-2 and TRBJ2-7, with a tentative D call TRBD2 (5 bases). The CDR3 is 15 amino acids. The germline CDR1 and CDR2 sequences are SGHTA and FQGNSA. Between the trimmed V and J ends, which lost 1 base and 1 base, there was a span of 11 bases. CDR3 DNA: TGTGCCAGCAGCTTAGGAGGGAGTAAATCCTACGAGCAGTACTTC. Its translation is CASSLGGSKSYEQYF.

This clonotype was observed at least ten times. The chain links TRBV14 to TRBJ1-3; 7 positions match TRBD1. The junction had 13 bases not matched to a gene; V was cut back by 4 bases and J by 1 base. Germline CDR1 is SGHDN and CDR2 is FVKESK. The CDR3 runs to 18 residues. The CDR3 loop is CASSRDDRVLLSGNTIYF. The CDR3 DNA follows: TGTGCCAGCAGCCGGGACGACAGGGTTCTCCTTTCTGGAAACACCATATATTTT.

The sample holds many counts of this clonotype. This chain joins TRBV27 and TRBJ2-7, with D unresolved. Per germline, CDR1 MNHEY and CDR2 SMNVEV (reference sequence). The CDR3 contains 15 residues. Trimming took 2 bases from V and 0 from J, leaving 11 bases between them. CDR3 residues: CASSLGLPNSYEQYF. The DNA for the CDR3 is TGTGCCAGCAGTTTAGGGTTGCCTAACTCCTACGAGCAGTACTTC.

This clonotype was observed at least ten times. The chain uses TRBV6-5 and TRBJ2-2; 7 positions match TRBD2. V lost 3 bases, J lost 6 bases, and 1 base stayed unmatched. Germline loops: CDR1 MNHEY, CDR2 SVGAGI. The CDR3 is 13 residues long. The CDR3, as DNA: TGTGCCAGCAGTTATGGGGGGGCCGGGGAGCTGTTTTTT. Its protein product is CASSYGGAGELFF.